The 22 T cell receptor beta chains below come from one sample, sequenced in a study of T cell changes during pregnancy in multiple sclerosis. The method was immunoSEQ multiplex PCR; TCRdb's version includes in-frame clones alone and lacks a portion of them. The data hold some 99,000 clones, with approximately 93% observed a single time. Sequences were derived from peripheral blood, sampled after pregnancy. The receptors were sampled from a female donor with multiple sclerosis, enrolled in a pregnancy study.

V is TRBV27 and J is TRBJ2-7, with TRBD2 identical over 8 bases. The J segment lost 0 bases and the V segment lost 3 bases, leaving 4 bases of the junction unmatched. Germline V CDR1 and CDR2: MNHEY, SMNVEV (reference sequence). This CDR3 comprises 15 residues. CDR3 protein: CASSFEAGASYEQYF. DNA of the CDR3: TGTGCCAGCAGTTTTGAAGCGGGAGCCTCCTACGAGCAGTACTTC.

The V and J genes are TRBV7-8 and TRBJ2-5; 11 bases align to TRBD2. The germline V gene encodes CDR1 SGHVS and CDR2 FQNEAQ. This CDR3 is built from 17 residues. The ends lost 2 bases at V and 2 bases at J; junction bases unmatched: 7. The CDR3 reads CASSLLAGGGEQETQYF. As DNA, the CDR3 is TGTGCCAGCAGCTTACTAGCGGGAGGTGGGGAACAAGAGACCCAGTACTTC.

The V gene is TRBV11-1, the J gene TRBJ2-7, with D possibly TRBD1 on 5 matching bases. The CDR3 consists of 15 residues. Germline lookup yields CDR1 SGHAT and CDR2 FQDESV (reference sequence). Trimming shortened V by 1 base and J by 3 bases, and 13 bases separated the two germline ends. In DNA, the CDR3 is TGTGCCAGCAGCTTAGGAACAGGTCCCTACTACGAGCAGTACTTC. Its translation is CASSLGTGPYYEQYF.

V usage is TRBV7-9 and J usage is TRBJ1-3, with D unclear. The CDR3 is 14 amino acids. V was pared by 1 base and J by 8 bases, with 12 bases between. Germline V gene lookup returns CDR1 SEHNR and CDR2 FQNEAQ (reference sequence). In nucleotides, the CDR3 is TGTGCCAGCAGCTTAGGGGCTAATTTAGACACCATATATTTT. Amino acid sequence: CASSLGANLDTIYF.

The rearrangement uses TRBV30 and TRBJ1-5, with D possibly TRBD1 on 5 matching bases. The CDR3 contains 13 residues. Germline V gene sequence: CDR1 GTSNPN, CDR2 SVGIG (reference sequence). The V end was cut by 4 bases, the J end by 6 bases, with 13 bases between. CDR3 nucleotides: TGTGCCTGGAATGGGGGGGTTAGTCAGCCCCAGCATTTT. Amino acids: CAWNGGVSQPQHF.

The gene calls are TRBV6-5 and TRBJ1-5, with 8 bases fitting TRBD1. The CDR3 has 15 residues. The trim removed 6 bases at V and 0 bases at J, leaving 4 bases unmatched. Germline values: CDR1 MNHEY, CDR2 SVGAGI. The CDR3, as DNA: TGTGCCAGCAGCCCCGACAGGGGTAGCAATCAGCCCCAGCATTTT. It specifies CASSPDRGSNQPQHF.

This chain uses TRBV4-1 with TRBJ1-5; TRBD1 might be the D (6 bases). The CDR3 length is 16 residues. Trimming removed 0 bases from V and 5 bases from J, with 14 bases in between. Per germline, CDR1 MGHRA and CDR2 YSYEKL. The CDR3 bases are TGCGCCAGCAGCCAAGATTGGGGCCAGGGGCATCAGCCCCAGCATTTT. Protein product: CASSQDWGQGHQPQHF.

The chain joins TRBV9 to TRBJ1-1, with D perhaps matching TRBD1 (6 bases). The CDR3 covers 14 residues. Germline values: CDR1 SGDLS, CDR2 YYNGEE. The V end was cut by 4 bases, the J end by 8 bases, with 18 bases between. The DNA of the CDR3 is TGTGCCAGCAGCAACAGTGGACAGTTTCTAGAAGCTTTCTTT. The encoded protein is CASSNSGQFLEAFF.

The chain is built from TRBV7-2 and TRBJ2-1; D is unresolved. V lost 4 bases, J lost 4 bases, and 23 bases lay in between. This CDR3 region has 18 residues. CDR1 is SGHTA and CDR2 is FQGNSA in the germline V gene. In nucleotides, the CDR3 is TGTGCCAGCAGCTCTTCAGATCGAAAACTTGGGCCTTACAATGAGCAGTTCTTC. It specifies CASSSSDRKLGPYNEQFF.

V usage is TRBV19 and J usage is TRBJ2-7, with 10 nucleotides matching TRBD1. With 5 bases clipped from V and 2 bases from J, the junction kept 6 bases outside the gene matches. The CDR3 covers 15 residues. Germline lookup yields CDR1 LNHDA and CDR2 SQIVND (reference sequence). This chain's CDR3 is CASSSGTGAPYEQYF. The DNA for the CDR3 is TGTGCCAGTAGTTCCGGGACAGGGGCGCCCTACGAGCAGTACTTC.

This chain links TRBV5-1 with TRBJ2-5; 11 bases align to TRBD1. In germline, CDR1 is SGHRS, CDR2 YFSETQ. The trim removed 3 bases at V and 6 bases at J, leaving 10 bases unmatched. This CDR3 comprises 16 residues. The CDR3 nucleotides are TGCGCCAGCAGCTGGGGACGGACAGGGGGCGCGCAGACCCAGTACTTC. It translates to CASSWGRTGGAQTQYF.

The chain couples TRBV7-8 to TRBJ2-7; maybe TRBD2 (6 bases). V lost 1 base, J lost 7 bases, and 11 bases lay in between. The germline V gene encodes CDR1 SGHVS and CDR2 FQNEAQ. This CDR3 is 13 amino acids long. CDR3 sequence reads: CASSLGAGGEQYF. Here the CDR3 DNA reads TGTGCCAGCAGCTTAGGGGCAGGAGGGGAGCAGTACTTC.

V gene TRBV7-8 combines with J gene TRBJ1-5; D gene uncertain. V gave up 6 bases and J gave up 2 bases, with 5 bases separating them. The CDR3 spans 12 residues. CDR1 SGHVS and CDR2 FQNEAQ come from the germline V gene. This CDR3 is CASSIGNQPQHF. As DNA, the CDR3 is TGTGCCAGCAGTATTGGCAATCAGCCCCAGCATTTT.

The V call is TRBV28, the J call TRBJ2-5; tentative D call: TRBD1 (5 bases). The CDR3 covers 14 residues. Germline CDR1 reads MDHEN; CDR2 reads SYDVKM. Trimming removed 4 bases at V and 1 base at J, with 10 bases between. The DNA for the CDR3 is TGTGCCAGCAGTTCTGCAGGGATCCAAGAGACCCAGTACTTC. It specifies CASSSAGIQETQYF.

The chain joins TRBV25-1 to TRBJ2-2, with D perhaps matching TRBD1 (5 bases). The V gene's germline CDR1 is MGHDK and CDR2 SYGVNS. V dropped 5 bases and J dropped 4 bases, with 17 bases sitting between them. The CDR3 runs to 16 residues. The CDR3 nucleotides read TGTGCCAGCAGTTCTGTTTATGACAGCTTCACCGGGGAGCTGTTTTTT. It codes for CASSSVYDSFTGELFF.

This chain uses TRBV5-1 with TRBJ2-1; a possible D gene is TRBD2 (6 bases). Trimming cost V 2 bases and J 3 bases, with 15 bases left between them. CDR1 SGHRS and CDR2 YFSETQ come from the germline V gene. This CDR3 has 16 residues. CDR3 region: CASSLLPGELYNEQFF. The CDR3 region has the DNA TGCGCCAGCAGCTTACTACCGGGGGAGCTCTACAATGAGCAGTTCTTC.

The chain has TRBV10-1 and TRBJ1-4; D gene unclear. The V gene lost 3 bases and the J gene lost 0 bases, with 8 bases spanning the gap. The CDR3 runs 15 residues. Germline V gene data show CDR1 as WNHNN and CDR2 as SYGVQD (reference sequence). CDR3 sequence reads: CASSEGGTTNEKLFF. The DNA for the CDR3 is TGCGCCAGCAGTGAAGGAGGGACAACTAATGAAAAACTGTTTTTT.

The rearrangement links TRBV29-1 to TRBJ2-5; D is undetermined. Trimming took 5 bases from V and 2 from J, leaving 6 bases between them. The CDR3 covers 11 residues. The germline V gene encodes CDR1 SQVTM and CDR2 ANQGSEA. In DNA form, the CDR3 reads TGCAGCGTTTCCAAACAAGAGACCCAGTACTTC. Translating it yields CSVSKQETQYF.

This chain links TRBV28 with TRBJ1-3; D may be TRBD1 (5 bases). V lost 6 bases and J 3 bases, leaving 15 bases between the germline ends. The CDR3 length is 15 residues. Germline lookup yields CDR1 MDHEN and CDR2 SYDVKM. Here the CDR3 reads CASSLAGLSGNTIYF. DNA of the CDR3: TGTGCCAGCAGCCTCGCGGGGCTAAGTGGAAACACCATATATTTT.

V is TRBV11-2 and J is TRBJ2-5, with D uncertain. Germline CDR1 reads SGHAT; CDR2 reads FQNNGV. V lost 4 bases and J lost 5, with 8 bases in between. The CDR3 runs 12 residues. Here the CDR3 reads CASSSPRETQYF. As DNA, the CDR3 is TGTGCCAGCAGCTCCCCCAGGGAGACCCAGTACTTC.

CDR3 sequence (DNA): TGTGCCAGCAAGGCTTCGCGGATCACAGATACGCAGTATTTT. Translating it yields CASKASRITDTQYF. The V call is TRBV7-9, the J call TRBJ2-3; D ambiguous. The CDR3 spans 14 residues. CDR1 and CDR2 (germline): SEHNR, FQNEAQ (reference sequence). Trimming shortened V by 7 bases and J by 2 bases, and 13 bases separated the two germline ends. Variable domain in full (rest from reference TRBV7-9 and TRBJ2-3): DTGVSQNPRHKITKRGQNVTFRCDPISEHNRLYWYRQTLGQGPEFLTYFQNEAQLEKSRLLSDRFSAERPKGSFSTLEIQRTEQGDSAMYLCASKASRITDTQYFGPGTRLTVL.

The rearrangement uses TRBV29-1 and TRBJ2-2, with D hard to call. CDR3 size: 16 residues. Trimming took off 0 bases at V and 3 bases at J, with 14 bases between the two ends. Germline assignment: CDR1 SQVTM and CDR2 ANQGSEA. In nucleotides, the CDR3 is TGCAGCGTTGAAGATCCTTTGGCGGTCCACACCGGGGAGCTGTTTTTT. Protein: CSVEDPLAVHTGELFF.